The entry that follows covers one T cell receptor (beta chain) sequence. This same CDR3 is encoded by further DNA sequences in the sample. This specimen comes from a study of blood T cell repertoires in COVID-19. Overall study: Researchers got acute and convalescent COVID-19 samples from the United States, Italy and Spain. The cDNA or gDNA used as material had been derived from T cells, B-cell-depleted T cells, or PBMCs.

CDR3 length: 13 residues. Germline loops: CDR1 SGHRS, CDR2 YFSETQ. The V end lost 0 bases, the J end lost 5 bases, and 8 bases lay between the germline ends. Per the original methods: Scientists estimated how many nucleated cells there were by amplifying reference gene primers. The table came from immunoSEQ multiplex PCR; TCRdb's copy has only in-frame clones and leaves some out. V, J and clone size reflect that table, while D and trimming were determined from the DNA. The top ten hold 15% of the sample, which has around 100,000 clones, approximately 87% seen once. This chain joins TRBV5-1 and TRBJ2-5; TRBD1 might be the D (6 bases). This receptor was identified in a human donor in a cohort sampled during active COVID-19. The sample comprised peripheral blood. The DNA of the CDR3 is TGCGCCAGCAGCTTGGGCCAGGGGGAGACCCAGTACTTC. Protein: CASSLGQGETQYF.